The next 2 T cell receptor beta chains were all read from a single sample in a study of shared clonotypes between healthy human individuals. Generated by immunoSEQ multiplex PCR, the TCRdb table keeps only in-frame clones and is missing some. The sample consists of approximately 340,000 clones, about 74% of them appearing once. Sequenced: memory CD4+ T cells sorted from blood. Sample subset: CD45RA-negative fraction. These receptors came from a young man in good health.

CDR3 amino acids: CAWSTSGSLRMIETQYF. In DNA, the CDR3 is TGTGCCTGGAGTACCAGCGGGAGTCTCCGGATGATAGAGACCCAGTACTTC. This sequence joins TRBV30 and TRBJ2-5, with 8 bases fitting TRBD2. V gave up 2 bases and J gave up 4 bases; unmatched junction bases: 15. CDR3 size: 17 residues. Germline lookup yields CDR1 GTSNPN and CDR2 SVGIG (reference sequence). Drawing the rest from reference TRBV30 and TRBJ2-5, the complete variable domain is SQTIHQWPATLVQPVGSPLSLECTVEGTSNPNLYWYRQAAGRGLQLLFYSVGIGQISSEVPQNLSASRPQDRQFILSSKKLLLSDSGFYLCAWSTSGSLRMIETQYFGPGTRLLVL.

V gene TRBV5-1 combines with J gene TRBJ2-7; 10 nucleotides match TRBD2. The CDR3 has 17 residues. V lost 0 bases, J lost 7 bases, and 13 bases stayed unmatched. Germline loops: CDR1 SGHRS, CDR2 YFSETQ. Here the CDR3 reads CASSLVAGGLSGGEQYF. The DNA of the CDR3 is TGCGCCAGCAGCTTGGTAGCGGGAGGCCTCAGCGGAGGTGAGCAGTACTTC.